This TCR beta chain was identified during a study of TIL therapy for anti-PD-1-resistant metastatic lung cancer. Study-wide points: After infusion, TIL clonotypes partly replaced peripheral T cells and declined over months.

A note on this clone: No antigen is known for it.

The libraries were made with immunoSEQ v3. Survey-level samples got 2 million or so read pairs; deep-level samples got roughly 4.5-6 million. Profiling relied on immunoSEQ multiplex PCR, and the TCRdb table lists in-frame clones only, not all of them. The sample contains about 52,000 clones, 79% of which appear only once. Time point defined: pre-treatment sample, taken before nivolumab and TIL therapy. There are 16 residues in the CDR3. The J segment lost 4 bases and the V segment lost 0 bases, leaving 2 bases of the junction unmatched. Germline V CDR1 and CDR2: SGHRS, YFSETQ. The material sequenced was blood, taken at baseline. The TCR comes from a woman aged 30 to 85 with non-small cell lung cancer. The rearrangement uses TRBV5-1 and TRBJ2-1; 12 nucleotides align to TRBD2. Here the CDR3 reads CASSLEGLAGYNEQFF. DNA of the CDR3: TGCGCCAGCAGCTTGGAGGGACTAGCGGGTTACAATGAGCAGTTCTTC.